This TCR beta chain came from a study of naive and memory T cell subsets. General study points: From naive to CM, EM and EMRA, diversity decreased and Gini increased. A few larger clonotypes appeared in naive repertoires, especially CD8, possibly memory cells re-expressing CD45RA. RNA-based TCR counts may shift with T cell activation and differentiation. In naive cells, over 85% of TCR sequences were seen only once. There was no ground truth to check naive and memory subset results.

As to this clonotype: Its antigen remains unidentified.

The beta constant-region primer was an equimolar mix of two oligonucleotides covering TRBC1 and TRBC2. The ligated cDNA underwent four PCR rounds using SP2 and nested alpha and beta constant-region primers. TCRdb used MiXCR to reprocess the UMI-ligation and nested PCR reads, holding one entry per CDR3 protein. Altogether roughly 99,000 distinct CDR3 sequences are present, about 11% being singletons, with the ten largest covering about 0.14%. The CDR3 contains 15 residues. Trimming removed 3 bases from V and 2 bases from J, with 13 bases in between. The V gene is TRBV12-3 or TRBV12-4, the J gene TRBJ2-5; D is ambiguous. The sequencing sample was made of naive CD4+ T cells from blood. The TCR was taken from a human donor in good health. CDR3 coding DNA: TGTGCCAGCAGTTTGCAGTTGTCAGGACAAGAGACCCAGTACTTC. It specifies CASSLQLSGQETQYF.